This T cell receptor beta chain was sequenced in a study of T cell responses to AZD1222 COVID-19 vaccine. Findings of the study overall: AZD1222 recipients seropositive at baseline numbered only six. Among vaccine-associated CD4 TCRs, coverage spanned spike, with dominance at 160-218 and 743-854. Females outnumbered males among donors, who were mostly white British; clonal diversity was possibly underestimated.

Clones were sequenced by immunoSEQ multiplex PCR, and TCRdb holds only the in-frame ones, with some missing. The sample lists over 100,000 clones, more than 70% occurring once. The J segment lost 4 bases and the V segment lost 10 bases, leaving 13 bases of the junction unmatched. The CDR3 is 15 amino acids. Germline CDR1 MNHEY, CDR2 SVGAGI. This clone appeared a single time. Its antigen is unknown. The source was peripheral blood, collected 28 days after the second AZD1222 dose. V is TRBV6-5 and J is TRBJ2-1, with TRBD2 identical over 7 bases. This TCR was sampled from an adult who received the AZD1222 COVID-19 vaccine. CDR3 in amino acids: CAIKTRERVYNEQFF. Here the CDR3 DNA reads TGTGCCATTAAAACGCGGGAGCGTGTTTACAATGAGCAGTTCTTC.